Listed below are T cell receptor beta chains from one sample, sequenced in a study of Tregs in tolerant kidney transplant recipients. These receptors' antigens are unknown. The table came from immunoSEQ multiplex PCR; TCRdb's copy has only in-frame clones and leaves some out. In the table there are fewer than 40,000 clones, 70% to 85% of which are singletons. Sequenced input: Tregs from blood cultured with allogeneic cells. Receptor source: a human donor in good health. Each CDR3 is given with its conserved first and last residue. D genes are given only for firm matches. A row's size may be missing; if present it is once, few, many or a size class.

j_call: TRBJ2-5; d_call: .; cdr3_length: 15; v_call: TRBV5-1; clone_size: .; cdr3_aa: CASRESAGMGETQYF; cdr3_nt: TGCGCCAGCAGGGAGAGTGCGGGGATGGGTGAGACCCAGTACTTC
j_call: TRBJ1-2; d_call: .; cdr3_length: 13; v_call: TRBV14; clone_size: few; cdr3_aa: CASSQGGGYGYTF; cdr3_nt: TGTGCCAGCAGCCAAGGAGGGGGCTATGGCTACACCTTC
j_call: TRBJ1-2; d_call: TRBD1; cdr3_length: 15; v_call: TRBV6-5; clone_size: .; cdr3_aa: CASSYSSGDRDGYTF; cdr3_nt: TGTGCCAGCAGTTACTCTTCTGGGGACAGGGACGGCTACACCTTC
j_call: TRBJ1-5; d_call: .; cdr3_length: 15; v_call: TRBV7-2; clone_size: .; cdr3_aa: CASSSAGYSNQPQHF; cdr3_nt: TGTGCCAGCAGCAGCGCAGGTTATAGCAATCAGCCCCAGCATTTT
j_call: TRBJ1-1; d_call: .; cdr3_length: 13; v_call: TRBV7-6; clone_size: .; cdr3_aa: CASSSDENTEAFF; cdr3_nt: TGTGCCAGCAGCTCGGACGAGAACACTGAAGCTTTCTTT
j_call: TRBJ1-4; d_call: TRBD1; cdr3_length: 15; v_call: TRBV30; clone_size: few; cdr3_aa: CAWSSTGGVNEKLFF; cdr3_nt: TGTGCCTGGAGTTCGACAGGGGGCGTTAATGAAAAACTGTTTTTT
j_call: TRBJ2-5; d_call: TRBD2; cdr3_length: 17; v_call: TRBV5-4; clone_size: .; cdr3_aa: CASSPPRGRGDQETQYF; cdr3_nt: TGTGCCAGCAGCCCGCCTCGGGGGAGGGGAGACCAAGAGACCCAGTACTTC
j_call: TRBJ1-4; d_call: .; cdr3_length: 13; v_call: TRBV6-1; clone_size: few; cdr3_aa: CASSHPLLLMPFF; cdr3_nt: TGTGCCAGCAGCCACCCGCTTCTCCTAATGCCTTTTTTT
j_call: TRBJ2-3; d_call: .; cdr3_length: 15; v_call: TRBV9; clone_size: .; cdr3_aa: CASSVGRRGYNTQYF; cdr3_nt: TGTGCCAGCAGCGTGGGGCGGAGAGGCTATAATACGCAGTATTTT
j_call: TRBJ1-3; d_call: TRBD1; cdr3_length: 12; v_call: TRBV7-9; clone_size: .; cdr3_aa: CASSYGQGLIYF; cdr3_nt: TGTGCCAGCAGCTATGGACAGGGCCTGATATATTTT
j_call: TRBJ2-3; d_call: .; cdr3_length: 12; v_call: TRBV7-2; clone_size: .; cdr3_aa: CASSRRTDTQYF; cdr3_nt: TGTGCCAGCAGCCGTAGAACAGATACGCAGTATTTT
j_call: TRBJ2-7; d_call: TRBD1; cdr3_length: 15; v_call: TRBV6-5; clone_size: .; cdr3_aa: CATSPGQGLSYEQYF; cdr3_nt: TGTGCCACCTCTCCGGGACAGGGGCTCTCCTACGAGCAGTACTTC
j_call: TRBJ2-5; d_call: TRBD1; cdr3_length: 15; v_call: TRBV6-5; clone_size: .; cdr3_aa: CASSRPPDRAETQYF; cdr3_nt: TGTGCCAGCAGCCGACCCCCAGACAGGGCAGAGACCCAGTACTTC
j_call: TRBJ1-5; d_call: .; cdr3_length: 15; v_call: TRBV5-1; clone_size: .; cdr3_aa: CASSFDGPGGQPQHF; cdr3_nt: TGCGCCAGCAGCTTCGACGGGCCGGGGGGTCAGCCCCAGCATTTT